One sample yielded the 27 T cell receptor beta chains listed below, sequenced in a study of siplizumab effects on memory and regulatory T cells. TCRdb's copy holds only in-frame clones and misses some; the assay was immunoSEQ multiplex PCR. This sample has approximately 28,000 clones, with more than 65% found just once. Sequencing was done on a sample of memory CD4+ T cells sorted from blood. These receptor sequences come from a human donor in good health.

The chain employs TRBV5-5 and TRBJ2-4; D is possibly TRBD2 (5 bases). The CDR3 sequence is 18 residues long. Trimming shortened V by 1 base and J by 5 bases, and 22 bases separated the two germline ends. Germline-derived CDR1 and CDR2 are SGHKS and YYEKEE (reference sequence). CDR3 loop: CASSLRGTRGSAENIQYF. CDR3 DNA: TGTGCCAGCAGCTTGCGGGGTACACGGGGTTCGGCGGAAAACATTCAGTACTTC.

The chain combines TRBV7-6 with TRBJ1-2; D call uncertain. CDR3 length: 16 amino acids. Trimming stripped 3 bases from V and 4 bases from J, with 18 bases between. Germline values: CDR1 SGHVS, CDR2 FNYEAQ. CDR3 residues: CASSLSSGRRGYGYTF. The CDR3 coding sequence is TGTGCCAGCAGCTTGAGCAGCGGGCGGCGCGGCTATGGCTACACCTTC.

This CDR3 reads CASSITGAKTNGYTF. CDR3 nucleotides: TGTGCCAGCAGCATCACAGGGGCGAAGACGAATGGCTACACCTTC. V is TRBV5-5 and J is TRBJ1-2; 7 bases fit TRBD1. The CDR3 loop spans 15 amino acids. J lost 6 bases, V lost 4 bases, and 12 bases had no gene match. Germline V gene data show CDR1 as SGHKS and CDR2 as YYEKEE (reference sequence).

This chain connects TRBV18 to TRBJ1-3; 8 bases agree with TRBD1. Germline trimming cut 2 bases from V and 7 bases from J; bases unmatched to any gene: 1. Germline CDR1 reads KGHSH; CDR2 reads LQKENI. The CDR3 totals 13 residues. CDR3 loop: CASSPDRGNTIYF. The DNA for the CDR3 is TGTGCCAGCTCACCAGACAGGGGTAACACCATATATTTT.

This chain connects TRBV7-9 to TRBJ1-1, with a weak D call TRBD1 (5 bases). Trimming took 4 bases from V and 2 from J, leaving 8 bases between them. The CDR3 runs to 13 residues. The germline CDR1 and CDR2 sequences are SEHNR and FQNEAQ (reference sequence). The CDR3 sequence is CASSYDSNTEAFF. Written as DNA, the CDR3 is TGTGCCAGCAGCTATGACAGCAACACTGAAGCTTTCTTT. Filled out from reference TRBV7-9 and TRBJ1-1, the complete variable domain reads DTGVSQNPRHKITKRGQNVTFRCDPISEHNRLYWYRQTLGQGPEFLTYFQNEAQLEKSRLLSDRFSAERPKGSFSTLEIQRTEQGDSAMYLCASSYDSNTEAFFGQGTRLTVV.

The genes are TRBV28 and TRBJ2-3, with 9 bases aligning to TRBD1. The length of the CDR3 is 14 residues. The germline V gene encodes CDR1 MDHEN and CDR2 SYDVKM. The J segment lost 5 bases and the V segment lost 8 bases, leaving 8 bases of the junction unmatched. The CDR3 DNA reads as TGTGCCAGCTTGAACAGGGGGCTGGGAGATACGCAGTATTTT. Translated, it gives CASLNRGLGDTQYF. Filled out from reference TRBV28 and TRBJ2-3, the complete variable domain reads DVKVTQSSRYLVKRTGEKVFLECVQDMDHENMFWYRQDPGLGLRLIYFSYDVKMKEKGDIPEGYSVSREKKERFSLILESASTNQTSMYLCASLNRGLGDTQYFGPGTRLTVL.

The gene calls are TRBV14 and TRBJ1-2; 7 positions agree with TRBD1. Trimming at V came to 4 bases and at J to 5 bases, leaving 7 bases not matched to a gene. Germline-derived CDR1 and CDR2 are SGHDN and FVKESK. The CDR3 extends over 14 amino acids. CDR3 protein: CASSLGRGEYGYTF. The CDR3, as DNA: TGTGCCAGCAGCCTTGGCAGGGGGGAGTATGGCTACACCTTC.

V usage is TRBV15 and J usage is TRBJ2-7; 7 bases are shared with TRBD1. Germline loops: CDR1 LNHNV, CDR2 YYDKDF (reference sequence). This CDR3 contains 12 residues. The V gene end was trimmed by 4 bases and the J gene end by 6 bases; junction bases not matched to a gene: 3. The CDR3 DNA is TGTGCCACCAGCACCCGGGACAGCGAGCAGTACTTC. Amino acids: CATSTRDSEQYF.

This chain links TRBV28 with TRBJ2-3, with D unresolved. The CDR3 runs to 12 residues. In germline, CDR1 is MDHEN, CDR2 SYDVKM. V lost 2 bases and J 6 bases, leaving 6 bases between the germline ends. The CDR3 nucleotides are TGTGCCAGCAGTTTAGGTTTCGATACGCAGTATTTT. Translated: CASSLGFDTQYF.

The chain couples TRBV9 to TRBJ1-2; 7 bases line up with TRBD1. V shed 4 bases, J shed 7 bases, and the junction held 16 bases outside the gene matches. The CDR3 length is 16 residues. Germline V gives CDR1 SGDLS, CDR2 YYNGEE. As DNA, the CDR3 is TGTGCCAGCAGCCCTACAGGGGTCGCCGCCCGTCGTGGCTACACCTTC. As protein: CASSPTGVAARRGYTF. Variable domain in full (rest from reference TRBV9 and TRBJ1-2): DSGVTQTPKHLITATGQRVTLRCSPRSGDLSVYWYQQSLDQGLQFLIQYYNGEERAKGNILERFSAQQFPDLHSELNLSSLELGDSALYFCASSPTGVAARRGYTFGSGTRLTVV.

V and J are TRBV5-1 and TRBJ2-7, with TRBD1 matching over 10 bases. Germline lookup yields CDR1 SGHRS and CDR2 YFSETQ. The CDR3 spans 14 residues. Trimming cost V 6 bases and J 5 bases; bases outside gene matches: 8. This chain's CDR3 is CASTPGTGDNEQYF. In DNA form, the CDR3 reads TGCGCCAGCACTCCCGGGACAGGGGACAACGAGCAGTACTTC.

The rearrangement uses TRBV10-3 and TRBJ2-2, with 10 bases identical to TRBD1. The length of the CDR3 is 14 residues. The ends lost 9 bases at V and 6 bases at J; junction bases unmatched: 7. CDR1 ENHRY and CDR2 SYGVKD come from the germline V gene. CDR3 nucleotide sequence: TGTGCCATTCGCCCCGGGACAGGGGCCGGGGAGCTGTTTTTT. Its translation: CAIRPGTGAGELFF.

CDR3 sequence (DNA): TGTGCCAGCAGCGGATCAGGACTCGCCTACGAGCAGTACTTC. It yields the protein CASSGSGLAYEQYF. The rearrangement joins TRBV11-3 to TRBJ2-7, with D tentatively TRBD2 (5 bases). V was pared by 5 bases and J by 2 bases, with 13 bases between. The germline CDR1 and CDR2 sequences are SGHNT and YENEEA. This CDR3 has 14 residues.

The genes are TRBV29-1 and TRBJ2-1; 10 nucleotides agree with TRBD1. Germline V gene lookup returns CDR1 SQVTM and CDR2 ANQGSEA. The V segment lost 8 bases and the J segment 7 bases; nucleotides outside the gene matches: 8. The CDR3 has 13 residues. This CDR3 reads CSPQTGGGNEQFF. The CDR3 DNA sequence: TGCAGCCCCCAGACAGGGGGCGGGAATGAGCAGTTCTTC.

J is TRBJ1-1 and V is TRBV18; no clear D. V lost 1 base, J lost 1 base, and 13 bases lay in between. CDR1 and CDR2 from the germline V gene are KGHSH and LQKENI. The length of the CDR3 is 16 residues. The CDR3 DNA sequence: TGTGCCAGCTCACCACAAAATGGGCGGGCGAACACTGAAGCTTTCTTT. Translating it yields CASSPQNGRANTEAFF.

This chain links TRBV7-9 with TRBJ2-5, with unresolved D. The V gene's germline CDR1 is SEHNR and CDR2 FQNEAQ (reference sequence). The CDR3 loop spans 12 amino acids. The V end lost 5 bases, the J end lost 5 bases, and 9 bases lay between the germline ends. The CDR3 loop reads CASSRAPETQYF. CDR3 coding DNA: TGTGCCAGCAGCCGGGCCCCGGAGACCCAGTACTTC.

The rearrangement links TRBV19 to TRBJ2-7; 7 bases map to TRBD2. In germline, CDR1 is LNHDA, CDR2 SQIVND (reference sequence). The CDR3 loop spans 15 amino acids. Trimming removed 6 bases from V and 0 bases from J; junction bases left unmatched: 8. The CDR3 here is CASRSIAGASYEQYF. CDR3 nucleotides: TGTGCCAGTAGGTCCATTGCGGGAGCCTCCTACGAGCAGTACTTC.

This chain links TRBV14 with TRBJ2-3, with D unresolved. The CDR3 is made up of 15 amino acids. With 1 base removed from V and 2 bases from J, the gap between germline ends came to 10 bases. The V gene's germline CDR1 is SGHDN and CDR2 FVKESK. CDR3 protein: CASSQVPQLTDTQYF. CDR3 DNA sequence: TGTGCCAGCAGCCAAGTGCCCCAGCTCACAGATACGCAGTATTTT.

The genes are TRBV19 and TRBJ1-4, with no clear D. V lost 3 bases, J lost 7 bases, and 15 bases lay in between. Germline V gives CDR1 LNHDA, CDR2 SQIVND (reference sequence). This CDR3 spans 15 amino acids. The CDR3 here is CASSIQRSLAEKLFF. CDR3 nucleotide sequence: TGTGCCAGTAGTATCCAACGGTCGTTAGCTGAAAAACTGTTTTTT.

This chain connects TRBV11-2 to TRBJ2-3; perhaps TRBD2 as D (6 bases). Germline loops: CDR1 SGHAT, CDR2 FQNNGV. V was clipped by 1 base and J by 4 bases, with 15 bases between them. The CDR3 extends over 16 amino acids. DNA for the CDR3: TGTGCCAGCAGCTTAGGTGGTCTAGTAGCGGCAGATACGCAGTATTTT. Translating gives CASSLGGLVAADTQYF.

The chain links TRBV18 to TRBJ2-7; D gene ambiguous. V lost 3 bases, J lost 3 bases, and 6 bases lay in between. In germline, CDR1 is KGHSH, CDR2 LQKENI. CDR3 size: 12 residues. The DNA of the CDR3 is TGTGCCAGCTCACCTTCACGCTACGAGCAGTACTTC. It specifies CASSPSRYEQYF.

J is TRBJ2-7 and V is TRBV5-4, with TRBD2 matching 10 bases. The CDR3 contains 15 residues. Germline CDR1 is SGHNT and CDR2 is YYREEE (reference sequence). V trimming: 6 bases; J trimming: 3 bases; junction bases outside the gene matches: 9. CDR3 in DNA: TGTGCCAGCAACCCTAGCGGGAGTGATTTCTACGAGCAGTACTTC. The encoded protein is CASNPSGSDFYEQYF.

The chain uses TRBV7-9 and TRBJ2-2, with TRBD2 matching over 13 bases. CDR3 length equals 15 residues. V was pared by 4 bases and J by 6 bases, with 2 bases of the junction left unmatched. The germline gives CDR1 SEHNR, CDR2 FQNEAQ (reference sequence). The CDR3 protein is CASSWTSGSAGELFF. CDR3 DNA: TGTGCCAGCAGCTGGACTAGCGGGAGTGCCGGGGAGCTGTTTTTT.

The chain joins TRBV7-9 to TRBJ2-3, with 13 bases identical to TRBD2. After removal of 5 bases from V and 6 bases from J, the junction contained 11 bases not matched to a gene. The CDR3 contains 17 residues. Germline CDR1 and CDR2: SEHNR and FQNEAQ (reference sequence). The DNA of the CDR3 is TGTGCCAGCAGCCAGGGACTAGCGGGGTACCTGGGGGATACGCAGTATTTT. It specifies CASSQGLAGYLGDTQYF.

The CDR3 loop is CASSLLYEQYF. In DNA, the CDR3 is TGTGCCAGCAGTTTATTGTACGAGCAGTACTTC. V usage is TRBV28 and J usage is TRBJ2-7, with no clear D. This CDR3 is built from 11 residues. The germline V and J ends were trimmed by 1 base and 4 bases, with 2 bases remaining between them. Germline V gives CDR1 MDHEN, CDR2 SYDVKM.

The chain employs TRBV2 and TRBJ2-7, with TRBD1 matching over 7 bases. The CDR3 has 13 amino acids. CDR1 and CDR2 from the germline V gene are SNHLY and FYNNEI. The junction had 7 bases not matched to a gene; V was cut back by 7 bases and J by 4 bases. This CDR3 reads CASTRDSNYEQYF. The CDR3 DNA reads TGTGCCAGCACGAGGGACAGCAATTACGAGCAGTACTTC.

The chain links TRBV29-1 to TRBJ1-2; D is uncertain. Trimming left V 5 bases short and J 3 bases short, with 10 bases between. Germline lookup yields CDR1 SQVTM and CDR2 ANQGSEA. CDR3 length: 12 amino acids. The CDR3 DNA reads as TGCAGCGTTCGCGGCGGAGACTATGGCTACACCTTC. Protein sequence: CSVRGGDYGYTF. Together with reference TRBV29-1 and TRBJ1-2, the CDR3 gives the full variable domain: SAVISQKPSRDICQRGTSLTIQCQVDSQVTMMFWYRQQPGQSLTLIATANQGSEATYESGFVIDKFPISRPNLTFSTLTVSNMSPEDSSIYLCSVRGGDYGYTFGSGTRLTVV.